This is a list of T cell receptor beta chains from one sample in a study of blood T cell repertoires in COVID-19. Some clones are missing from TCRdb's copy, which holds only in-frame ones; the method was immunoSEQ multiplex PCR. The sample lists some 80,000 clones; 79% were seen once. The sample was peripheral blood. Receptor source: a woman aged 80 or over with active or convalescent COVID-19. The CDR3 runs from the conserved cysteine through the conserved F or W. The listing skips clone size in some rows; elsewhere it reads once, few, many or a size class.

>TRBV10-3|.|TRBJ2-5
CAISESIGQADQETQYF
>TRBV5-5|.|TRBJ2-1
CASSSTVMNEQFF
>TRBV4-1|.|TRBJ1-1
CASSQGARVEAFF
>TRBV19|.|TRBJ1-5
CASSIGGFGNQPQHF
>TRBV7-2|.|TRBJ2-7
CASSPSPRGVEQYF
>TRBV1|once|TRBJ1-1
CTSSLLRGTVGAFF
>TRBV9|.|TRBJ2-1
CASSPETSGRARSSYNEQFF
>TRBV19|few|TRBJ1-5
CASSISINQPQHF
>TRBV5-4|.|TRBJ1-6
CASSLTGFSPLHF
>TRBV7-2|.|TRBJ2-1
CASSLRTTNEQFF
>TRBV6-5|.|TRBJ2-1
CASSIYSGSYNEQFF
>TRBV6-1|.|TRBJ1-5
CASSGGWTVEYSGNQPQHF
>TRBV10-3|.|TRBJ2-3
CAIKGQITDTQYF
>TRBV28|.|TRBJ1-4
CASSLVSGLGEKLFF
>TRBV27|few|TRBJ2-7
CASSLLAAPYEQYF
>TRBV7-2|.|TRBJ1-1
CASSLSGRATTEAFF